The clone carrying this T cell receptor beta chain turned up a few times. Its antigen is not known. The V end was cut by 1 base, the J end by 7 bases, with 14 bases between. The CDR3 totals 14 residues. Germline V gene lookup returns CDR1 SEHNR and CDR2 FQNEAQ (reference sequence). TCRdb itself ran the 5' RACE reads through MiXCR, one entry per CDR3 protein. Here the sample spans 150,000 to 200,000 distinct CDR3 sequences, approximately 9.9% being singletons. The data stem from a study of T cells after yellow fever vaccination. General study results and limits: A small share of clonotypes appeared in both CD4 and CD8 compartments. Reappearance after the booster was seen for most primary-vaccination clones, at 95% to 96% CD4 and around 90% CD8.

The sequences come from CD8+ T cells sorted from PBMCs, collected 45 days after the yellow fever booster vaccination. V is TRBV7-9 and J is TRBJ2-7, with a weak D call TRBD2 (5 bases). This TCR came from a man between 18 and 29 years old who received the YFV17D yellow fever vaccine. CDR3 in DNA: TGTGCCAGCAGCTTAGGAGGGAAAGTTTATGAGCAGTACGTC. This codes for CASSLGGKVYEQYV.